The 21 T cell receptor beta chains below were found in one sample sequenced in a study of T cell changes during pregnancy in multiple sclerosis. Assay: immunoSEQ multiplex PCR; the TCRdb copy retains only in-frame clones and omits some. The table includes about 100,000 clones, approximately 94% detected once. The specimen was peripheral blood, collected before pregnancy. The receptors were gathered from a female donor with multiple sclerosis, enrolled in a pregnancy study.

V and J are TRBV5-4 and TRBJ2-7; perhaps TRBD1 as D (5 bases). The CDR3 sequence is 12 residues long. Germline CDR1 SGHNT, CDR2 YYREEE (reference sequence). V lost 0 bases and J lost 6, with 7 bases in between. CDR3 in amino acids: CASSLEGFEQYF. DNA of the CDR3: TGTGCCAGCAGCTTGGAGGGGTTCGAGCAGTACTTC.

J is TRBJ2-5 and V is TRBV10-3, with 10 bases matching TRBD1. V shed 6 bases, J shed 2 bases, and the junction held 6 bases outside the gene matches. The V gene's germline CDR1 is ENHRY and CDR2 SYGVKD. This CDR3 comprises 15 residues. In nucleotides, the CDR3 is TGTGCCATCAGGATGGACAGGGGGTCGCAAGAGACCCAGTACTTC. Residues: CAIRMDRGSQETQYF.

This clone has only one observation. The chain is built from TRBV19 and TRBJ2-7; 10 bases align to TRBD2. The CDR3 has 15 amino acids. V lost 1 base, J lost 4 bases, and 4 bases stayed unmatched. CDR1 and CDR2 from the germline V gene are LNHDA and SQIVND (reference sequence). CDR3 bases: TGTGCCAGTAGTATAGGTGCTAGCGGGAGATACGAGCAGTACTTC. This encodes CASSIGASGRYEQYF.

The genes are TRBV19 and TRBJ1-1; TRBD1 might be the D (6 bases). Trimming pared 0 bases from V and 1 base from J, leaving 12 bases between. This CDR3 has 16 residues. CDR1 LNHDA and CDR2 SQIVND come from the germline V gene (reference sequence). CDR3 nucleotide sequence: TGTGCCAGTAGTATAGACTTCAGGGGCTGGAACACTGAAGCTTTCTTT. Translated, it gives CASSIDFRGWNTEAFF.

V usage is TRBV19 and J usage is TRBJ2-7, with TRBD1 matching 8 bases. The V gene's germline CDR1 is LNHDA and CDR2 SQIVND (reference sequence). The CDR3 covers 14 residues. The V and J ends lost 4 bases and 6 bases, in that order; junction bases with no gene match: 8. The CDR3 spells CASSTERQGFEQYF. CDR3 coding DNA: TGTGCCAGTAGTACGGAACGACAGGGGTTCGAGCAGTACTTC.

This clone was detected only a few times. This rearrangement joins TRBV10-1 to TRBJ2-2; D unclear. CDR3 length equals 15 residues. Germline V lookup: CDR1 WNHNN, CDR2 SYGVQD (reference sequence). V dropped 3 bases and J dropped 6 bases, with 14 bases sitting between them. The DNA of the CDR3 is TGCGCCAGCAGTGAAGATCGGGTTCTCGCCGGGGAGCTGTTTTTT. Its protein product is CASSEDRVLAGELFF.

The V and J genes are TRBV27 and TRBJ2-1, with 7 bases matching TRBD1. With 4 bases clipped from V and 4 bases from J, the junction kept 10 bases outside the gene matches. Germline assignment: CDR1 MNHEY and CDR2 SMNVEV (reference sequence). CDR3 length: 16 residues. The chain's CDR3 is CASSSGTGAGYNEQFF. In DNA, the CDR3 is TGTGCCAGCAGTTCTGGAACAGGGGCTGGGTACAATGAGCAGTTCTTC.

This chain connects TRBV9 to TRBJ2-2, with TRBD2 matching 10 bases. The CDR3 covers 16 residues. Germline V gene sequence: CDR1 SGDLS, CDR2 YYNGEE. With 3 bases clipped from V and 2 bases from J, the junction kept 4 bases outside the gene matches. For the CDR3, the DNA is TGTGCCAGCAGCGGCGGACTAGCGGATAACACCGGGGAGCTGTTTTTT. Translated, it gives CASSGGLADNTGELFF.

This clone has a single count. This sequence joins TRBV18 and TRBJ1-1; a weak D match, TRBD1 (6 bases). Per the germline V gene, CDR1 is KGHSH and CDR2 is LQKENI. Deletions cut 3 bases from V and 5 bases from J, with 7 bases between. The CDR3 sequence is 12 residues long. CDR3 sequence reads: CASSPQGTEAFF. In DNA, the CDR3 is TGTGCCAGCTCACCTCAGGGGACTGAAGCTTTCTTT.

The chain links TRBV7-9 to TRBJ1-4; perhaps TRBD1 as D (5 bases). The CDR3 is 16 amino acids. In germline, CDR1 is SEHNR, CDR2 FQNEAQ (reference sequence). V lost 5 bases and J 8 bases, leaving 21 bases between the germline ends. The CDR3, as DNA: TGTGCCAGCAGCATTTCTCCGGGGAAGGGGAGGGAAAAACTGTTTTTT. It translates to CASSISPGKGREKLFF.

For the CDR3, the DNA is TGTGCTAGTGGTTTAATAGGGACAATGGAAGCTTTCTTT. Its translation is CASGLIGTMEAFF. V is TRBV12-5 and J is TRBJ1-1; D possibly corresponds to TRBD1 (6 bases). Between the trimmed V and J ends, which lost 3 bases and 8 bases, there was a span of 13 bases. Germline CDR1 reads LGHNT; CDR2 reads FRNRAP. The CDR3 totals 13 residues.

This clone was found once. The chain carries TRBV5-6 and TRBJ1-1, with TRBD1 identical over 12 bases. Germline lookup yields CDR1 SGHDT and CDR2 YYEEEE. V lost 3 bases to trimming and J lost 4 bases; unmatched junction nucleotides: 7. This CDR3 has 16 residues. The CDR3 sequence is CASSSSEGQGATEAFF. The CDR3 region has the DNA TGTGCCAGCAGCTCATCTGAGGGACAGGGGGCCACTGAAGCTTTCTTT.

The chain combines TRBV2 with TRBJ2-3; TRBD2 matches at 7 bases. Germline trimming cut 4 bases from V and 2 bases from J; bases unmatched to any gene: 12. Germline lookup yields CDR1 SNHLY and CDR2 FYNNEI. The CDR3 spans 17 residues. Written as DNA, the CDR3 is TGTGCCAGCAGTGGTAGTTCTAGCGGACTGTTCACAGATACGCAGTATTTT. Its translation is CASSGSSSGLFTDTQYF.

The chain couples TRBV4-1 to TRBJ2-1, with TRBD2 matching 8 bases. J was trimmed by 3 bases and V by 1 base; bases with no gene match: 8. The CDR3 loop spans 17 amino acids. CDR1 is MGHRA and CDR2 is YSYEKL in the germline V gene. The CDR3 loop reads CASSQVLSGSDYNEQFF. The CDR3 DNA reads TGCGCCAGCAGCCAAGTATTAAGCGGGAGCGACTACAATGAGCAGTTCTTC.

This chain links TRBV27 with TRBJ2-1, with TRBD2 matching 11 bases. V shed 5 bases, J shed 14 bases, and the junction held 5 bases outside the gene matches. Germline CDR1 is MNHEY and CDR2 is SMNVEV (reference sequence). The CDR3 loop spans 12 amino acids. CDR3 nucleotide sequence: TGTGCCAGCAGTCCCACTAGCGGGAGAGAGTTCTTC. This encodes CASSPTSGREFF.

J is TRBJ2-1 and V is TRBV21-1; TRBD2, as called in the table, went unchecked against the DNA. TRBV21-1 counts as a pseudogene. This CDR3 region has 16 residues. The CDR3 coding sequence is TGTGCCAGCAGCAAATATGGACTAGCGGGAGGAAATGAGCAGTTCTTC. Protein product: CASSKYGLAGGNEQFF.

This chain links TRBV30 with TRBJ1-6; 7 bases map to TRBD1. The CDR3 consists of 15 residues. Germline V gives CDR1 GTSNPN, CDR2 SVGIG (reference sequence). V gave up 3 bases and J gave up 4 bases; unmatched junction bases: 6. Here the CDR3 DNA reads TGTGCCTGGAGGTCGACAGGGCCGTATAATTCACCCCTCCACTTT. Protein: CAWRSTGPYNSPLHF. The whole variable domain, filled in from reference TRBV30 and TRBJ1-6, reads SQTIHQWPATLVQPVGSPLSLECTVEGTSNPNLYWYRQAAGRGLQLLFYSVGIGQISSEVPQNLSASRPQDRQFILSSKKLLLSDSGFYLCAWRSTGPYNSPLHFGNGTRLTVT.

The V call is TRBV4-3, the J call TRBJ2-1; D perhaps matches TRBD2 (5 bases). Trimming shortened V by 0 bases and J by 5 bases, and 11 bases separated the two germline ends. The CDR3 is 15 residues long. Germline lookup yields CDR1 LGHNA and CDR2 YSLEER. CDR3 in DNA: TGCGCCAGCAGCCAAGAAGGCCGGGAAGACAATGAGCAGTTCTTC. Translated: CASSQEGREDNEQFF.

This clone was found once. This rearrangement joins TRBV2 to TRBJ1-5, with 10 bases matching TRBD1. V gave up 5 bases and J gave up 1 base; unmatched junction bases: 2. In germline, CDR1 is SNHLY, CDR2 FYNNEI. The CDR3 extends over 15 amino acids. The CDR3: CASSRQGASNQPQHF. CDR3 nucleotides: TGTGCCAGCAGTAGACAGGGGGCGAGCAATCAGCCCCAGCATTTT. The complete variable domain, with remaining parts taken from reference TRBV2 and TRBJ1-5, reads EPEVTQTPSHQVTQMGQEVILRCVPISNHLYFYWYRQILGQKVEFLVSFYNNEISEKSEIFDDQFSVERPDGSNFTLKIRSTKLEDSAMYFCASSRQGASNQPQHFGDGTRLSIL.

The rearrangement joins TRBV6-5 to TRBJ1-2; 7 nucleotides align to TRBD1. Germline assignment: CDR1 MNHEY and CDR2 SVGAGI. The V and J ends lost 0 bases and 6 bases, in that order; junction bases with no gene match: 4. The CDR3 is made up of 14 amino acids. CDR3 protein: CASSYSEQGNGYTF. In DNA form, the CDR3 reads TGTGCCAGCAGTTACTCGGAACAGGGGAATGGCTACACCTTC.

This clone was detected once. The J gene is TRBJ1-5, the V gene TRBV19, with D perhaps TRBD1 (5 bases). The CDR3 has 16 amino acids. CDR1 is LNHDA and CDR2 is SQIVND in the germline V gene (reference sequence). V lost 3 bases to trimming and J lost 4 bases, with 16 bases between them. The CDR3 DNA reads TGTGCCAGTAGTATTGGGGGGACTGTAGGGAATCAGCCCCAGCATTTT. Translated: CASSIGGTVGNQPQHF. Full variable domain (rest looked up from reference TRBV19 and TRBJ1-5): DGGITQSPKYLFRKEGQNVTLSCEQNLNHDAMYWYRQDPGQGLRLIYYSQIVNDFQKGDIAEGYSVSREKKESFPLTVTSAQKNPTAFYLCASSIGGTVGNQPQHFGDGTRLSIL.